This TCR beta chain was captured in a study of blood T cells in healthy people across ages. Findings and caveats of the study: Per million T cells, the diversity of TCR beta decreased roughly linearly as age advanced. Both naive CD4+ cell counts and diversity were greater in long-lived donors than in aged donors.

The CDR3 loop spans 12 amino acids. Trimming took off 8 bases at V and 5 bases at J, with 11 bases between the two ends. PCR was performed a second time for about 6 to 12 cycles using a sample-barcoded 5' primer and a J-beta primer mix. Template switching added a 12-random-nucleotide identifier to every cDNA molecule. TCRdb used MiXCR to reprocess the 5' RACE reads, holding one entry per CDR3 protein. The data show approximately 1.5 million distinct CDR3 sequences, roughly a third seen once. The sample holds many counts of this clonotype. The antigen is unknown. This TCR derives from a woman under 40 in good health. The specimen sequenced was blood. The chain carries TRBV12-3 or TRBV12-4 and TRBJ2-3; D remains ambiguous. CDR3 DNA sequence: TGTGCCAGCTGTATGGCGGAAGATACGCAGTATTTT. This gives the protein CASCMAEDTQYF.